This note documents a single TCR beta chain sequence. Which antigen it targets is not known. The sample holds no much larger clone one base away, and base qualities are not on file. Trimming takes 2 bases from V and 4 bases from J, and the germline ends sit 15 bases apart. From a lookup of the germline V gene (reference sequence), CDR1 and CDR2 are LNHDA and SQIVND. Its CDR3 holds 16 amino acids, cysteine through phenylalanine. This entry keeps only the CDR3 DNA: 48 bases, framed from base 1. The donors were healthy, HIV-negative adults with no recently reported acute infections or vaccinations. Every donor was a Caucasian adult residing in Nashville, Tennessee, USA. CD4+ T cells were enriched through magnetic negative selection, after which naive cells were positively selected on CD45RA and the remaining negative fraction served as the memory subset. After blood collection by leukapheresis, PBMCs were isolated using Ficoll-Histopaque density gradient centrifugation and then cryopreserved in the vapor phase of liquid nitrogen. Purity and quantity of every magnetically sorted T cell population were checked by analytical flow cytometry. From each sorted fraction, genomic DNA was isolated and quantified by UV absorbance on a Nanodrop 2000c.

The sample originates from a study of shared clonotypes between healthy human individuals (dated by TCRdb to the early 2020s). For the study in its entirety: The cohort comprised a couple of women and three men aged 18 to 49 years. For each donor, CD4 naive and CD4 memory were each run on three plates, CD8 naive on two plates, and CD8 memory on one plate. To estimate repertoire size and how much clonotype sharing occurs between individuals, the study deeply sequenced the blood TCR repertoires of several healthy adults. Different laboratories and diverse techniques were used to prepare libraries and sequence TCR repertoires, to increase sequencing depth and limit assay-specific biases. Each donor's leukapheresis produced roughly between about 0.9 and 9.5 billion PBMCs. Broader findings and caveats from the paper: Because the study included a small number of donors, the genetic and exposure-history diversity represented was limited. When several donors were compared, the shared fraction of clonotypes was 5% to 6.5% for naive CD4, roughly 3.4% for naive CD8, 2.3% for memory CD4, and around 0.37% for memory CD8. Larger estimated clonotype richness was generally found for naive subsets than for memory subsets. Sampling was limited to blood, and TCR repertoires in tissue likely differ from TCR repertoires in blood. Incomplete sequencing was indicated by rarefaction of sorted-subset datasets, despite the large sequencing depth. Based on pairwise subsampling, the degree of clonotype sharing among donors was expected to be affected by sequencing depth. Clonotypes shared by all four sorted-subset donors showed higher generation probabilities than non-shared clonotypes.

Using the deep immunoSEQ assay, TCR CDR3 regions were amplified from genomic DNA by multiplex PCR. For each cell subset, the extracted genomic DNA was distributed evenly across all wells of several immunoSEQ 96-well plates, and each plate served as one replicate. For sorted subsets, roughly 0.2 ug genomic DNA, equal to 30,000 to 35,000 T cell genomes, was loaded into each replicate PCR. Purified libraries were quantified with a Qubit 3.0 fluorometer, sized on a Bioanalyzer 2100, and re-quantified with the KAPA Library Quantification kit. A separate single-read 150-cycle Illumina NextSeq 550 flow cell was used to sequence each immunoSEQ 96-well plate. Under the source paper's analysis protocol: The immunoSEQ output contained only junctional sequences without quality scores, so filtering could not match that applied to full-length reads. Sequences were annotated with PyIR, a Python wrapper for IgBLAST v1.9, and V/J genes and CDR3 were assigned using IMGT germline references. Reads were removed for weak V/J assignments (E-value above 1e-6), missing CDR3, stop codons, out-of-frame junctions, or ambiguous translated residues. V3J clonotypes were defined as sequences sharing an identical inferred V gene, J gene, and CDR3 amino acid sequence. Percentage overlap between repertoires was calculated by dividing the number of shared unique clonotypes by the size of the smaller repertoire. Three approaches were used to assess repertoire richness: RTK rarefaction, the Chao1 estimator, and Recon v2.1 estimates of unobserved clonotypes. OLGA was used to compute generation probabilities for all TCRbeta clonotypes that the gDNA method yielded from a few donors. The table comes from immuneACCESS by way of TCRdb, which keeps in-frame sequences with V and J called. Part of the clones is missing from these tables; in studies checked, under half for an unresolved V gene and the rest for unknown reasons. The V and J calls and clone size are taken from that table; D and trimming were inferred from the DNA. The sample table holds about 1,500,000 clones, of which approximately 96% were seen once. The ten biggest clones cover approximately 1.1% of the sample.

The sequence links TRBV19 to TRBJ2-1; a tentative D call is TRBD2 (6 bases match). Sequences were obtained from naive CD4+ T cells sorted from blood. Taken with the paper, the label for cell subset or site translates to: CD45RA+ positively selected. The receptor's source is a man aged 30 to 39 in good health. The CDR3 in this case is CASSIRAGTPYNEQFF. The bases read TGTGCCAGTAGTATACGGGCCGGGACTCCTTACAATGAGCAGTTCTTC.